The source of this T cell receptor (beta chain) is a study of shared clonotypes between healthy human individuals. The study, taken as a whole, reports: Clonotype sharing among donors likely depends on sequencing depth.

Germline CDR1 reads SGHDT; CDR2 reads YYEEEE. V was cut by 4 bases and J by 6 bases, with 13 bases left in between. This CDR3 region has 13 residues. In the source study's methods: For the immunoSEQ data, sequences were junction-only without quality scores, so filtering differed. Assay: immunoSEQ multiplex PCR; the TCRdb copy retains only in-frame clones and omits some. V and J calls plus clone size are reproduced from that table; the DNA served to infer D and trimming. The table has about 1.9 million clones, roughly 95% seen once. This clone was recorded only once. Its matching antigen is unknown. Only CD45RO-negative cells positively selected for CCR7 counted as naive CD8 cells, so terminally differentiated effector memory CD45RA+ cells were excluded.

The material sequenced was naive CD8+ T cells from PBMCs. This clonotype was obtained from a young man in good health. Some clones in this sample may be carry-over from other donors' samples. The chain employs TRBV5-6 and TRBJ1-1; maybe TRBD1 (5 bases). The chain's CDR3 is CASSRGTEAEAFF. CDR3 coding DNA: TGTGCCAGCAGCCGTGGGACTGAGGCTGAAGCTTTCTTT.